The 20 T cell receptor beta chains presented below share a single source sample, sequenced in a study of cytomegalovirus exposure and HLA in healthy donors. With 60 Vbeta and 13 Jbeta primers, the PCR was carried out. The data were produced by immunoSEQ multiplex PCR, yet TCRdb's version contains in-frame clones alone and is incomplete. There are over 70,000 clones in the sample; 75% to 85% occur only once, and about 32% lies in the top ten. Sequences were obtained from PBMCs. These receptors were collected from a man aged 50-59 years in good health and CMV-seropositive.

The chain recombines TRBV5-1 with TRBJ2-3; maybe TRBD1 (5 bases). V lost 3 bases to trimming and J lost 7 bases, with 9 bases between them. CDR1 is SGHRS and CDR2 is YFSETQ in the germline V gene. CDR3 size: 12 residues. The CDR3, as DNA: TGCGCCAGCAGCTCGGACATTCATACGCAGTATTTT. Its protein is CASSSDIHTQYF.

The chain carries TRBV9 and TRBJ1-1; a weak D match, TRBD1 (6 bases). The CDR3 totals 14 residues. CDR1 is SGDLS, CDR2 YYNGEE, per germline. Trimming removed 2 bases from V and 6 bases from J, with 14 bases in between. The DNA of the CDR3 is TGTGCCAGCAGCGTCATCCCCGGGACATCTGAAGCTTTCTTT. As protein: CASSVIPGTSEAFF.

The chain recombines TRBV4-2 with TRBJ2-5, with D possibly being TRBD2 (6 bases). The DNA end favors TRBJ2-7, so the J call may be wrong. The CDR3 loop spans 17 amino acids. CDR1 and CDR2 from the germline V gene are LGHNA and YNFKEQ. The CDR3 here is CASSQAGSGGKRYEQYF. CDR3 sequence (DNA): TGTGCCAGCAGCCAAGCGGGGTCAGGCGGGAAACGCTACGAGCAGTACTTC.

The sample holds one count of this clone. The chain combines TRBV7-9 with TRBJ2-7, with 7 bases that match TRBD1. V shed 5 bases and J 6 bases; nucleotides not matched to a gene: 7. Germline CDR1 reads SEHNR; CDR2 reads FQNEAQ (reference sequence). CDR3 length equals 13 residues. The CDR3 region is CASSPGTAGEQYF. The CDR3 bases are TGTGCCAGCAGCCCCGGGACAGCAGGCGAGCAGTACTTC.

The rearrangement uses TRBV19 and TRBJ1-2; D call uncertain. V was cut by 5 bases and J by 2 bases, with 6 bases left in between. Germline V gives CDR1 LNHDA, CDR2 SQIVND (reference sequence). The length of the CDR3 is 12 residues. The CDR3 reads CASSPRNYGYTF. The CDR3 DNA sequence: TGTGCCAGTAGTCCCAGGAACTATGGCTACACCTTC.

This clone showed up just once. The J gene is TRBJ2-5, the V gene TRBV7-9; 15 bases agree with TRBD2. The germline V gene has CDR1 SEHNR and CDR2 FQNEAQ (reference sequence). With 7 bases clipped from V and 2 bases from J, the junction kept 11 bases outside the gene matches. This CDR3 contains 18 residues. DNA for the CDR3: TGTGCCAGCACTCTCTTCGTAGGGACTAGCGGGGGGCAAGAGACCCAGTACTTC. Its translation: CASTLFVGTSGGQETQYF.

The genes are TRBV27 and TRBJ1-2; a possible D gene is TRBD1 (6 bases). CDR1 is MNHEY and CDR2 is SMNVEV in the germline V gene (reference sequence). The V gene lost 5 bases and the J gene lost 5 bases, with 9 bases spanning the gap. The CDR3 is 12 residues long. In DNA, the CDR3 is TGTGCCAGCAGTCCGCAGGGGTATGGCTACACCTTC. Residues: CASSPQGYGYTF.

As concerns this clone: One end of the junction varies from germline; a read error may be responsible. V and J are TRBV18 and TRBJ2-5, with D possibly being TRBD1 (6 bases). The CDR3 length is 15 residues. Germline V gives CDR1 KGHSH, CDR2 LQKENI. The CDR3 DNA reads as TGTGCCAGCTCACCCTTAAGACAGGTTCAAGAGGCCCAGTACTTC. Translation: CASSPLRQVQEAQYF.

The chain has TRBV25-1 and TRBJ1-6; 7 bases align to TRBD1. Germline V lookup: CDR1 MGHDK, CDR2 SYGVNS. The CDR3 extends over 13 amino acids. V shed 7 bases, J shed 6 bases, and the junction held 3 bases outside the gene matches. The CDR3 sequence: CASTDRLNSPLHF. The CDR3 nucleotides read TGTGCCAGCACGGACAGGCTTAATTCACCCCTCCACTTT.

The genes are TRBV4-1 and TRBJ2-3, with TRBD2 identical over 14 bases. The length of the CDR3 is 18 residues. The trim removed 0 bases at V and 3 bases at J, leaving 5 bases unmatched. Germline CDR1 MGHRA, CDR2 YSYEKL. The CDR3, as DNA: TGCGCCAGCAGCCAAGAGGGAGGACTAGCGGGAGGTACAGATACGCAGTATTTT. Amino acids: CASSQEGGLAGGTDTQYF.

On this clone itself: This same CDR3 is encoded by further DNA sequences in the sample. V and J are TRBV19 and TRBJ2-2, with a tentative D call TRBD2 (5 bases). This CDR3 has 15 amino acids. The germline V gene encodes CDR1 LNHDA and CDR2 SQIVND (reference sequence). V lost 3 bases, J lost 4 bases, and 12 bases lay in between. In DNA, the CDR3 is TGTGCCAGTAGTATTGCGGGTCCCTCCACCGGGGAGCTGTTTTTT. This codes for CASSIAGPSTGELFF.

V usage is TRBV6-6 and J usage is TRBJ2-7; 14 bases match TRBD2. The germline V gene has CDR1 MNHNY and CDR2 SVGAGI (reference sequence). The CDR3 runs to 15 residues. With 6 bases clipped from V and 4 bases from J, the junction kept 5 bases outside the gene matches. CDR3 sequence reads: CASSETSGRGYEQYF. Written as DNA, the CDR3 is TGTGCCAGCAGCGAGACTAGCGGGAGGGGGTACGAGCAGTACTTC.

This chain joins TRBV2 and TRBJ2-7, with D tentatively TRBD1 (5 bases). CDR1 SNHLY and CDR2 FYNNEI come from the germline V gene. This CDR3 has 16 amino acids. Trimming stripped 4 bases from V and 0 bases from J, with 16 bases between. Here the CDR3 reads CASSGPRTGLSYEQYF. DNA for the CDR3: TGTGCCAGCAGTGGACCGCGAACAGGCCTCTCCTACGAGCAGTACTTC.

The chain joins TRBV18 to TRBJ2-7; 9 bases are a match to TRBD1. Losses at the gene ends were 4 bases for V and 6 bases for J; bases not matched to a gene: 7. Germline V lookup: CDR1 KGHSH, CDR2 LQKENI. This CDR3 has 14 residues. CDR3 loop: CASSLGQGNGEQYF. Written as DNA, the CDR3 is TGTGCCAGCTCACTGGGACAGGGTAACGGCGAGCAGTACTTC.

V usage is TRBV18 and J usage is TRBJ2-7; D not resolved. CDR1 is KGHSH, CDR2 LQKENI, per germline. Trimming cost V 5 bases and J 6 bases, with 14 bases left between them. CDR3 length: 13 residues. The CDR3 sequence: CASSLASNAEQYF. The CDR3 nucleotides are TGTGCCAGCTCATTGGCCTCCAACGCCGAGCAGTACTTC.

CDR3 amino acids: CASSQLPGQSLSAQHF. The CDR3 coding sequence is TGCGCCAGCAGCCAACTTCCGGGACAGTCCTTGTCAGCCCAGCATTTT. The chain combines TRBV4-1 with TRBJ1-5; 7 positions match TRBD1. CDR3 size: 16 residues. Germline-derived CDR1 and CDR2 are MGHRA and YSYEKL. V was pared by 2 bases and J by 11 bases, with 15 bases of the junction left unmatched.

V and J are TRBV4-2 and TRBJ2-7; 7 bases align to TRBD2. The CDR3 length is 15 residues. The ends lost 0 bases at V and 4 bases at J; junction bases unmatched: 6. The germline V gene encodes CDR1 LGHNA and CDR2 YNFKEQ. The CDR3: CASSQDGGLGYEQYF. The DNA for the CDR3 is TGTGCCAGCAGCCAAGATGGAGGACTAGGGTACGAGCAGTACTTC.

The chain combines TRBV10-3 with TRBJ2-5, with 14 bases fitting TRBD2. The junction had 8 bases not matched to a gene; V was cut back by 4 bases and J by 4 bases. The CDR3 consists of 17 residues. Germline lookup yields CDR1 ENHRY and CDR2 SYGVKD. DNA for the CDR3: TGTGCCATCAGTGCCGGGACTAGCGGGAGTATTTTAGAGACCCAGTACTTC. Translated, it gives CAISAGTSGSILETQYF.

Here the CDR3 DNA reads TGTGCCTGGGACCCCGGGACTAGCGATGAGCAGTTCTTC. Translated, it gives CAWDPGTSDEQFF. This chain uses TRBV30 with TRBJ2-1; TRBD2 matches 10 bases. J was trimmed by 8 bases and V by 5 bases; bases with no gene match: 6. This CDR3 has 13 amino acids. Germline values: CDR1 GTSNPN, CDR2 SVGIG (reference sequence). Supplemented by reference TRBV30 and TRBJ2-1, the full variable domain reads SQTIHQWPATLVQPVGSPLSLECTVEGTSNPNLYWYRQAAGRGLQLLFYSVGIGQISSEVPQNLSASRPQDRQFILSSKKLLLSDSGFYLCAWDPGTSDEQFFGPGTRLTVL.

The genes are TRBV19 and TRBJ2-5, with D perhaps TRBD1 (5 bases). With 5 bases removed from V and 5 bases from J, the gap between germline ends came to 12 bases. The germline gives CDR1 LNHDA, CDR2 SQIVND (reference sequence). The CDR3 totals 13 residues. The CDR3 DNA is TGTGCCAGTAGTGGTGACAGATGGGAGACCCAGTACTTC. Translating it yields CASSGDRWETQYF.